Listed below are T cell receptor beta chains from one sample, sequenced in a study of OX40 agonist ivuxolimab in advanced cancers. Sequencing was performed with immunoSEQ multiplex PCR; in TCRdb, only in-frame clones are kept and a portion is missing. Here the sample spans about 32,000 clones, about 80% being singletons. This specimen consisted of CD4+ or CD8+ T cells sorted from blood, obtained in a trial of the OX40 agonist ivuxolimab. The receptors stem from an adult with an advanced solid tumor such as melanoma, head and neck, liver or kidney cancer. Both conserved end residues are part of each CDR3. The order of the fields is J gene, D gene, V gene, clone size, CDR3 length, CDR3 protein, CDR3 DNA. The D gene is left open where the match is weak. The size of a clone is reported for some rows only, either as once, few or many, or as a class for expanded clones.

TRBJ2-5 | . | TRBV7-2 | . | 14 | CASSFRGPQETQYF | TGTGCCAGCAGCTTCCGGGGGCCCCAAGAGACCCAGTACTTC
TRBJ1-2 | . | TRBV5-1 | . | 14 | CASSLESSYYGYTF | TGCGCCAGCAGCTTGGAGTCGTCCTACTATGGCTACACCTTC
TRBJ1-2 | TRBD1 | TRBV27 | . | 15 | CASSSTDRGRYGYTF | TGTGCCAGCAGTTCTACAGACAGGGGGCGTTATGGCTACACCTTC
TRBJ1-5 | TRBD1 | TRBV5-6 | . | 15 | CASSPPTGENQPQHF | TGTGCCAGCAGCCCACCGACAGGGGAGAATCAGCCCCAGCATTTT
TRBJ1-1 | . | TRBV6-1 | . | 13 | CASSDYGDTEAFF | TGTGCCAGCAGTGACTACGGGGACACTGAAGCTTTCTTT
TRBJ2-7 | . | TRBV6-1 | . | 14 | CASSSLGRTYEQYF | TGTGCCAGCAGTTCCCTCGGCAGGACCTACGAGCAGTACTTC
TRBJ1-1 | . | TRBV11-2 | . | 12 | CASSLEGRGAFF | TGTGCCAGCAGCTTAGAGGGCCGGGGAGCTTTCTTT
TRBJ1-6 | . | TRBV18 | . | 14 | CASIFRGRWRTLHF | TGTGCCAGCATATTTCGGGGCAGGTGGAGAACCCTCCACTTT
TRBJ1-2 | . | TRBV6-5 | . | 15 | CASSAAGGTFYGYTF | TGTGCCAGCAGTGCCGCTGGGGGTACGTTCTATGGCTACACCTTC
TRBJ1-5 | . | TRBV11-2 | . | 15 | CASSLAPGPSQPQHF | TGTGCCAGCAGCTTAGCTCCAGGGCCGTCCCAACCCCAGCATTTT
TRBJ1-1 | . | TRBV2 | . | 13 | CASIRQAVTEAFF | TGTGCCAGCATTCGGCAGGCCGTAACTGAAGCTTTCTTT
TRBJ1-5 | . | TRBV5-6 | . | 14 | CASSLYGRNQPQHF | TGTGCCAGCAGCTTGTACGGGCGCAATCAGCCCCAGCATTTT
TRBJ2-7 | TRBD1 | TRBV15 | . | 15 | CATSRGDRGTYEQYF | TGTGCCACCAGCAGAGGGGACAGGGGAACCTACGAGCAGTACTTC
TRBJ1-2 | . | TRBV19 | few | 14 | CASSTGDSNYGYTF | TGTGCCAGTAGTACAGGCGATTCTAACTATGGCTACACCTTC
TRBJ1-1 | . | TRBV5-6 | . | 13 | CASSFRGNTEAFF | TGTGCCAGCAGCTTCAGGGGAAACACTGAAGCTTTCTTT
TRBJ1-2 | . | TRBV7-3 | . | 13 | CASSFISNYGYTF | TGTGCCAGCAGCTTCATATCTAACTATGGCTACACCTTC
TRBJ2-1 | TRBD2 | TRBV28 | . | 18 | CASSLWGHGGAPRNEQFF | TGTGCCAGCAGTTTATGGGGACACGGGGGGGCCCCGAGAAATGAGCAGTTCTTC
TRBJ1-2 | . | TRBV18 | few | 14 | CASSVEHGGYGYTF | TGTGCCAGCTCGGTTGAACATGGGGGCTATGGCTACACCTTC
TRBJ1-2 | TRBD1 | TRBV5-4 | . | 14 | CASSFLGQGGGYTF | TGTGCCAGCAGCTTTCTGGGACAGGGGGGGGGCTACACCTTC
TRBJ2-1 | . | TRBV9 | . | 13 | CASSVGHYNEQFF | TGTGCCAGCAGCGTTGGCCACTACAATGAGCAGTTCTTC
TRBJ1-6 | TRBD1 | TRBV28 | once | 15 | CASSLGQGRNSPLHF | TGTGCCAGCAGTCTGGGACAGGGCCGGAATTCACCCCTCCACTTT
TRBJ1-1 | . | TRBV4-1 | . | 14 | CASSPTMENTEAFF | TGCGCCAGCAGCCCGACCATGGAAAACACTGAAGCTTTCTTT
TRBJ2-5 | . | TRBV5-1 | . | 13 | CASSLGLQETQYF | TGCGCCAGCAGCCTCGGTCTCCAAGAGACCCAGTACTTC
TRBJ1-1 | . | TRBV18 | few | 12 | CASSPDDGKAFF | TGTGCCAGCTCACCAGACGACGGGAAAGCTTTCTTT
TRBJ2-7 | . | TRBV7-2 | few | 11 | CASSPGYEQYF | TGTGCCAGCAGCCCCGGCTACGAGCAGTACTTC
TRBJ2-5 | TRBD2 | TRBV5-6 | . | 15 | CASSLGRGGGETQYF | TGTGCCAGCAGCTTGGGGCGGGGCGGGGGGGAGACCCAGTACTTC
TRBJ1-5 | . | TRBV6-5 | . | 13 | CASSYDSRDPIFF | TGTGCCAGCAGTTACGATTCTCGGGACCCCATTTTTTTT
TRBJ1-3 | . | TRBV7-9 | few | 16 | CASSFPSGQSGNTIYF | TGTGCCAGCAGCTTTCCCTCCGGACAGTCTGGAAACACCATATATTTT
TRBJ1-2 | . | TRBV29-1 | . | 11 | CSGGGANGYTF | TGCAGCGGCGGGGGGGCAAATGGCTACACCTTC
TRBJ2-6 | TRBD1 | TRBV30 | . | 14 | CAGQGDPWANVLTF | TGTGCCGGACAGGGGGATCCCTGGGCCAACGTCCTGACTTTC
TRBJ1-2 | . | TRBV5-1 | . | 14 | CASSLYREDYGYTF | TGCGCCAGCAGCTTATACCGGGAGGACTATGGCTACACCTTC
TRBJ1-2 | . | TRBV15 | . | 15 | CATSSHGQANYGYTF | TGTGCCACCAGCAGCCACGGGCAGGCTAACTATGGCTACACCTTC
TRBJ1-1 | . | TRBV6-5 | . | 11 | CASRSQAAAFF | TGTGCCAGCAGATCACAGGCCGCAGCTTTCTTT
TRBJ2-7 | . | TRBV7-2 | medium-sized | 15 | CASSIAPVGPYEQYF | TGTGCCAGCAGCATCGCCCCGGTCGGCCCCTACGAGCAGTACTTC
TRBJ1-2 | . | TRBV4-2 | once | 14 | CASSQAREGGGYTF | TGTGCCAGCAGCCAAGCCAGGGAAGGCGGCGGCTACACCTTC
TRBJ2-1 | . | TRBV13 | few | 16 | CASSFYSGARRYEQFF | TGTGCCAGCAGCTTTTATTCAGGGGCCCGGCGATATGAGCAGTTCTTC
TRBJ2-3 | . | TRBV13 | . | 14 | CASSPPGATDTQYF | TGTGCCAGCAGCCCCCCAGGGGCCACAGATACGCAGTATTTT
TRBJ1-1 | . | TRBV7-8 | once | 12 | CASSLGQSGAFF | TGTGCCAGCAGCTTGGGCCAGAGTGGGGCTTTCTTT
TRBJ1-5 | . | TRBV9 | . | 13 | CASSVGSLSPQHF | TGTGCCAGCAGCGTAGGTAGCCTTAGCCCCCAGCATTTT
TRBJ1-5 | TRBD1 | TRBV19 | . | 17 | CASSTRDRGLGNQPQHF | TGTGCCAGTAGTACTAGGGACAGGGGGTTGGGCAATCAGCCCCAGCATTTT
TRBJ1-1 | . | TRBV6-6 | . | 14 | CASSSPHLNTEAFF | TGTGCCAGCAGTTCTCCCCACCTGAACACTGAAGCTTTCTTT
TRBJ1-3 | . | TRBV7-6 | . | 16 | CASSPGPGYSGNTIYF | TGTGCCAGCAGCCCGGGACCGGGATACTCTGGAAACACCATATATTTT
TRBJ1-1 | . | TRBV7-9 | once | 13 | CASSFLENTEAFF | TGTGCCAGCAGCTTCTTGGAGAACACTGAAGCTTTCTTT
TRBJ1-3 | TRBD1 | TRBV6-6 | . | 15 | CASSDGQGYGNTIYF | TGTGCCAGCAGTGACGGACAGGGGTATGGAAACACCATATATTTT
TRBJ2-3 | . | TRBV27 | . | 14 | CASSLGILSDTQYF | TGTGCCAGCAGTTTGGGGATTTTATCAGATACGCAGTATTTT
TRBJ2-2 | TRBD2 | TRBV19 | . | 16 | CASSIGLAGVTGELFF | TGTGCCAGTAGTATAGGACTAGCGGGGGTCACCGGGGAGCTGTTTTTT
TRBJ1-2 | TRBD1 | TRBV2 | . | 15 | CASSTRRDSSYGYTF | TGTGCCAGCAGTACCCGCCGGGACAGCAGCTATGGCTACACCTTC
TRBJ2-3 | . | TRBV12-5 | . | 11 | CATQRTDTQYF | TGTGCTACCCAGCGGACAGATACGCAGTATTTT
TRBJ1-5 | . | TRBV19 | . | 15 | CASSTLKGWNQPQHF | TGTGCCAGTAGTACCCTGAAGGGGTGGAATCAGCCCCAGCATTTT
TRBJ1-4 | . | TRBV6-5 | . | 14 | CASRPGASDEKLFF | TGTGCCAGCAGGCCGGGAGCCTCCGACGAAAAACTGTTTTTT
TRBJ2-4 | TRBD1 | TRBV7-6 | once | 18 | CASSLIIAGGLGKNIQYF | TGTGCCAGCAGCCTTATTATCGCAGGGGGTTTAGGCAAAAACATTCAGTACTTC
TRBJ1-1 | . | TRBV11-3 | . | 14 | CASSLGGIDTEAFF | TGTGCCAGCAGCTTAGGAGGGATTGACACTGAAGCTTTCTTT
TRBJ1-1 | . | TRBV7-9 | . | 12 | CASSLHGGGAFF | TGTGCCAGCAGCCTCCACGGAGGGGGAGCTTTCTTT